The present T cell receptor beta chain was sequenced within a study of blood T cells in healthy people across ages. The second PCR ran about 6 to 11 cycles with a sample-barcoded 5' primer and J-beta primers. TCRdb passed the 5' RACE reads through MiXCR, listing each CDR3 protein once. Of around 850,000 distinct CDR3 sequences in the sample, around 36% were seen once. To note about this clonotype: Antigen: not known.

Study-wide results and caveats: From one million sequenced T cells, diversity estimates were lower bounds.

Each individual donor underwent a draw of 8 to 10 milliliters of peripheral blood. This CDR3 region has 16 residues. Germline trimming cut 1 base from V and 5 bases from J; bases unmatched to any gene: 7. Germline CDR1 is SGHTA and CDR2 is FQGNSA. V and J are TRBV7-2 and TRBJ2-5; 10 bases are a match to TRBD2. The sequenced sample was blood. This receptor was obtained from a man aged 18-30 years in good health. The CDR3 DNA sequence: TGTGCCAGCAGCTTAGGGATCGGAGCGGGAGGGGAGACCCAGTACTTC. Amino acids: CASSLGIGAGGETQYF.